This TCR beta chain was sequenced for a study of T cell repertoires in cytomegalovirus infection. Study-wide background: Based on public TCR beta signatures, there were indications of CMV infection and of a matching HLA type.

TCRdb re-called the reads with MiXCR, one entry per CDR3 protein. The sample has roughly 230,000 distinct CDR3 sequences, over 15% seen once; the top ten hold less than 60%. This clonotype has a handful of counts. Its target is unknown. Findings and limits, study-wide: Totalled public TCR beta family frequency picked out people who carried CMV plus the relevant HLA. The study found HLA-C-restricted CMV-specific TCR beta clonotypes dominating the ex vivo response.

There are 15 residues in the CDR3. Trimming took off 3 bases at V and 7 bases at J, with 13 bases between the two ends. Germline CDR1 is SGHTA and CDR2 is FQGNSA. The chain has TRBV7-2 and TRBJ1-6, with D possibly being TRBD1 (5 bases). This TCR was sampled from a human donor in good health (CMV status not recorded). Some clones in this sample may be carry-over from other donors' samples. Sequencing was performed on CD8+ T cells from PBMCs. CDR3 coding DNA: TGTGCCAGCAGCTTTAGGGGACTCAACAATTCACCCCTCCACTTT. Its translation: CASSFRGLNNSPLHF.